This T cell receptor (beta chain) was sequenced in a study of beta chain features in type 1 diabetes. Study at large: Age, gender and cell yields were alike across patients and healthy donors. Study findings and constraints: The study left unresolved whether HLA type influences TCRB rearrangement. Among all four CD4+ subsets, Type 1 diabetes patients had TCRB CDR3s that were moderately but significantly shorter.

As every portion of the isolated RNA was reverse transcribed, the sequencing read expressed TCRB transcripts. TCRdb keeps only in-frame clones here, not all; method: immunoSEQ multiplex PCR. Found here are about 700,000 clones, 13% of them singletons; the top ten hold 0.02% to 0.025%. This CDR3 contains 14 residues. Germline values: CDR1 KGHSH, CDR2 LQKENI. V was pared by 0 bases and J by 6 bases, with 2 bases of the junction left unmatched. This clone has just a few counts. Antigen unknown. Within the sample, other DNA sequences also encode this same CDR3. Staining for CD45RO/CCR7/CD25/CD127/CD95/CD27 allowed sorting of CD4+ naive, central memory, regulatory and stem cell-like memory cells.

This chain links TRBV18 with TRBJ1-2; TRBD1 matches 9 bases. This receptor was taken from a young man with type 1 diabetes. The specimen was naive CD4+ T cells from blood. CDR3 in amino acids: CASSPPGQGDGYTF. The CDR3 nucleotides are TGTGCCAGCTCACCACCGGGACAGGGAGATGGCTACACCTTC.